The rows below give T cell receptor beta chains drawn from one sample of a study of T-cell memory formation after mild COVID-19. TCRdb fed the 5' RACE reads into MiXCR, producing one record per CDR3 protein. Of 580,000 or so distinct CDR3 sequences in the sample, 17% were seen once. The sample was PBMCs or a T cell subset sorted from them (not recorded which). These receptors came from an adult woman who had mild COVID-19 (a few samples of this study predate the infection). Cell type and time point are not known. Each CDR3 is given with its conserved first and last residue. A D gene is named only where the DNA matches it firmly. Not every row has a clone size; where given, it reads once, few, many or a size class.

TRBV5-1	.	.	TRBJ1-1	CASSLPWGSEAFF	TGCGCCAGCAGCTTGCCGTGGGGGTCGGAAGCTTTCTTT
TRBV13	few	TRBD2	TRBJ2-5	CASSLGRGGKTQYF	TGTGCCAGCAGCTTGGGTCGGGGGGGAAAGACCCAGTACTTC
TRBV12-3/TRBV12-4	.	.	TRBJ2-7	CASSFAYLGGGIYEQYF	TGTGCCAGCAGTTTTGCGTACCTGGGGGGCGGGATTTACGAGCAGTACTTC
TRBV2	few	.	TRBJ1-5	CATGFRNSNQPQHF	TGTGCCACCGGGTTCAGGAATAGCAATCAGCCCCAGCATTTT
TRBV3-1	few	.	TRBJ2-1	CASSHNRGFYNEQFF	TGTGCCAGCAGCCATAACCGGGGTTTCTACAATGAGCAGTTCTTC
TRBV30	few	.	TRBJ2-1	CAWSATRLTYNEQFF	TGTGCCTGGAGTGCGACTAGACTAACCTACAATGAGCAGTTCTTC
TRBV10-3	few	.	TRBJ2-7	CAISGAGGVYEQYF	TGTGCCATCAGTGGAGCAGGGGGGGTTTACGAGCAGTACTTC
TRBV29-1	.	TRBD2	TRBJ2-1	CSVDVASGASYNEQFF	TGCAGCGTTGACGTGGCTAGCGGGGCCTCCTACAATGAGCAGTTCTTC
TRBV7-9	few	TRBD1	TRBJ1-1	CASSYNDRAVTEAFF	TGTGCCAGCAGCTACAACGACAGGGCGGTCACTGAAGCTTTCTTT
TRBV7-9	.	.	TRBJ2-7	CASRGAGSPYEQYF	TGTGCCAGCCGAGGTGCAGGGAGTCCCTACGAGCAGTACTTC
TRBV12-3/TRBV12-4	.	TRBD1	TRBJ2-2	CASSFLTGKYTGELFF	TGTGCCAGCAGTTTCTTGACAGGGAAATACACCGGGGAGCTGTTTTTT
TRBV7-9	.	TRBD2	TRBJ2-7	CASSLEIKREWGQYF	TGTGCCAGCAGCTTAGAGATAAAGCGGGAGTGGGGGCAGTACTTC
TRBV28	few	.	TRBJ1-3	CASSLFSGFISGNTIYF	TGTGCCAGCAGTTTATTCTCGGGGTTTATCTCTGGAAACACCATATATTTT
TRBV6-5	few	.	TRBJ1-1	CASSYSRVGNTEAFF	TGTGCCAGCAGTTACTCGAGAGTCGGCAACACTGAAGCTTTCTTT
TRBV6-1	few	TRBD1	TRBJ1-1	CASSQARQGKPGAFF	TGTGCCAGCAGTCAGGCCCGACAGGGGAAGCCTGGAGCTTTCTTT
TRBV21-1	many	.	TRBJ2-7	CASSDLSGVLAGPTYEQYF	TGTGCCAGCAGCGACCTTTCGGGGGTCCTAGCGGGCCCTACCTACGAGCAGTACTTC
TRBV6-1	few	.	TRBJ2-7	CASSEKGYSYEQYF	TGTGCCAGCAGTGAAAAGGGGTACTCCTACGAGCAGTACTTC
TRBV3-1	few	TRBD1	TRBJ1-2	CASTGQAAYGYTF	TGTGCCAGCACCGGACAGGCGGCATATGGCTACACCTTC
TRBV20-1	few	.	TRBJ1-1	CSARDWQGKTRGTEAFF	TGCAGTGCTAGAGATTGGCAGGGTAAAACAAGGGGCACTGAAGCTTTCTTT
TRBV7-8	many	.	TRBJ1-4	CASSLGRKGATNEKLFF	TGTGCCAGCAGCCTCGGGCGGAAGGGCGCAACTAATGAAAAACTGTTTTTT
TRBV12-3/TRBV12-4	few	.	TRBJ2-5	CASSFARGQTQYF	TGTGCCAGCAGTTTCGCCAGGGGTCAGACCCAGTACTTC
TRBV7-2	.	.	TRBJ1-2	CASSYGSYGYTF	TGTGCCAGCAGCTATGGGAGTTATGGCTACACCTTC
TRBV4-1	few	TRBD2	TRBJ2-7	CASSQDGTSGTYEQYF	TGCGCCAGCAGCCAAGACGGGACTAGCGGGACCTACGAGCAGTACTTC
TRBV14	.	.	TRBJ1-2	CASSQFVTGPYGYTF	TGTGCCAGCAGCCAATTCGTTACAGGACCCTATGGCTACACCTTC
TRBV27	few	.	TRBJ2-2	CASSNEVGELFF	TGTGCCAGCAGTAACGAGGTCGGGGAGCTGTTTTTT
TRBV12-3/TRBV12-4	.	.	TRBJ1-1	CASSLGARSAKAFF	TGTGCCAGCAGTTTAGGCGCCCGGTCCGCGAAGGCTTTCTTT
TRBV10-3	.	.	TRBJ1-2	CAISESKGEDYGYTF	TGTGCCATCAGTGAGTCCAAGGGAGAAGACTATGGCTACACCTTC
TRBV7-9	many	TRBD1	TRBJ2-7	CASSLAGGAYEQYF	TGTGCCAGCAGCTTAGCAGGGGGCGCCTACGAGCAGTACTTC
TRBV7-3	.	.	TRBJ2-3	CASSLTLAVRTDTQYF	TGTGCCAGCAGCTTAACGTTGGCAGTACGTACAGATACGCAGTATTTT
TRBV29-1	many	TRBD1	TRBJ2-7	CSVPSPGQGFYEQYF	TGCAGCGTTCCCTCCCCGGGACAGGGATTCTACGAGCAGTACTTC
TRBV20-1	.	TRBD1	TRBJ1-2	CSARTTGGGGYTF	TGCAGTGCTAGGACGACAGGGGGAGGTGGCTACACCTTC
TRBV25-1	.	.	TRBJ2-2	CASKRLYTGELFF	TGTGCCAGCAAACGGCTTTACACCGGGGAGCTGTTTTTT
TRBV18	once	.	TRBJ2-7	CASSPPGPGDEQYF	TGTGCCAGCTCACCACCCGGACCCGGGGACGAGCAGTACTTC
TRBV7-8	many	TRBD2	TRBJ2-1	CASSRAGMNYNEQFF	TGTGCCAGCAGCCGAGCGGGGATGAACTACAATGAGCAGTTCTTC
TRBV4-3	.	.	TRBJ2-7	CASSQVWGRAHEQYF	TGCGCCAGCAGCCAAGTCTGGGGTCGAGCCCACGAGCAGTACTTC
TRBV18	few	.	TRBJ1-2	CASISGQPAYGYTF	TGTGCCAGCATTTCAGGACAGCCGGCCTATGGCTACACCTTC
TRBV5-1	.	.	TRBJ2-3	CASSLGFKTSTDTQYF	TGCGCCAGCAGCTTGGGATTCAAGACTAGCACAGATACGCAGTATTTT
TRBV19	few	TRBD1	TRBJ2-7	CASSTDGQGNYEQYF	TGTGCCAGTAGTACAGATGGACAGGGGAACTACGAGCAGTACTTC
TRBV24-1	few	.	TRBJ2-3	CATSDSRLGRQTQYF	TGTGCCACCAGTGACTCGCGGCTGGGACGGCAGACGCAGTATTTT
TRBV6-5	few	TRBD1	TRBJ1-2	CASSYLDRGRGYTF	TGTGCCAGCAGTTACCTGGACAGGGGGAGAGGCTACACCTTC
TRBV5-1	.	TRBD1	TRBJ2-7	CASSTGQGADEQYF	TGCGCCAGCAGCACCGGACAGGGGGCGGACGAGCAGTACTTC
TRBV18	.	.	TRBJ1-4	CASSPDTGRNEKLFF	TGTGCCAGCTCACCTGACACAGGGAGGAATGAAAAACTGTTTTTT
TRBV3-1	.	.	TRBJ1-5	CASSPYRDDQPQHF	TGTGCCAGCAGCCCTTACAGGGACGATCAGCCCCAGCATTTT
TRBV7-2	many	TRBD2	TRBJ2-5	CASSRGLAEETQYF	TGTGCCAGCAGCCGCGGACTAGCGGAAGAGACCCAGTACTTC
TRBV5-1	many	TRBD1	TRBJ1-1	CASSPSTGANTEAFF	TGCGCCAGCAGCCCTTCGACAGGGGCGAACACTGAAGCTTTCTTT
TRBV12-3/TRBV12-4	.	.	TRBJ1-2	CASSSLGGGYTF	TGTGCCAGCAGTTCCCTCGGCGGTGGCTACACCTTC
TRBV29-1	few	TRBD1	TRBJ2-7	CSVEWTGKPYEQYF	TGCAGCGTTGAATGGACAGGGAAGCCTTACGAGCAGTACTTC
TRBV5-4	.	TRBD2	TRBJ2-5	CASSAVLAGDQETQYF	TGTGCCAGCAGCGCTGTACTAGCGGGGGACCAAGAGACCCAGTACTTC
TRBV25-1	.	TRBD2	TRBJ2-2	CASSRRSGLAGGASTGELFF	TGTGCCAGCAGTCGCCGCTCCGGACTAGCGGGGGGGGCATCCACCGGGGAGCTGTTTTTT
TRBV7-8	.	TRBD2	TRBJ2-7	CASSLEGTSGRYEQYF	TGTGCCAGCAGCTTAGAGGGGACTAGCGGGAGGTACGAGCAGTACTTC
TRBV7-2	many	TRBD2	TRBJ2-7	CASSFLTWDVSGDLYEQYF	TGTGCCAGCAGCTTCTTAACCTGGGATGTTAGCGGGGACCTCTACGAGCAGTACTTC
TRBV18	few	.	TRBJ2-7	CASSPGTDSLAYEQYF	TGTGCCAGCTCACCAGGGACCGACTCCCTGGCCTACGAGCAGTACTTC